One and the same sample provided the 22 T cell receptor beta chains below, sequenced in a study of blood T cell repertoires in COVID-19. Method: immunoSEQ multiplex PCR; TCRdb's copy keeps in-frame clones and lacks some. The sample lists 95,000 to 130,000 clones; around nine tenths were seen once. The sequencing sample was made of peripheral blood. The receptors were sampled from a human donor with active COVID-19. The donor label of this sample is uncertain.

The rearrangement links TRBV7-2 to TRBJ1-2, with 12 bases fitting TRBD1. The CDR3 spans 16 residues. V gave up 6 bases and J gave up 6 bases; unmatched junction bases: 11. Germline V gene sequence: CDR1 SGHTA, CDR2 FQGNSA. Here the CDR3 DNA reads TGTGCCAGCAGTCCCGGGACAGGGGGCGTATTTAATGGCTACACCTTC. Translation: CASSPGTGGVFNGYTF.

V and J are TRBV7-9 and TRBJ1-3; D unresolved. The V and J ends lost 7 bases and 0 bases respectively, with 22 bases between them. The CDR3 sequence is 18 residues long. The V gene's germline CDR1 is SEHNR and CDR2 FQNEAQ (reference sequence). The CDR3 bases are TGTGCCAGCACCTCAGTTGTAGGTTGGGCCCTCTCTGGAAACACCATATATTTT. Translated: CASTSVVGWALSGNTIYF.

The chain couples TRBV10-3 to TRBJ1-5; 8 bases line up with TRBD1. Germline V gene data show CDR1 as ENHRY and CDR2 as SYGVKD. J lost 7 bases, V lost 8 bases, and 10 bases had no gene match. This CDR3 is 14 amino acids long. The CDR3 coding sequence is TGTGCCATCGGTATTCAGGGGGCTCAACAGCCCCAGCATTTT. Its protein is CAIGIQGAQQPQHF.

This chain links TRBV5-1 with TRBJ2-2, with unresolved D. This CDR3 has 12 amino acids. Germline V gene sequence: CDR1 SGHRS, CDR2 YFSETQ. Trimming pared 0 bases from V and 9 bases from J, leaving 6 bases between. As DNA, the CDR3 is TGCGCCAGCAGCTTGGCCAGAAGGGAGCTGTTTTTT. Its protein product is CASSLARRELFF.

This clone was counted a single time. Here the CDR3 reads CASSPTGGNEKLFF. CDR3 coding DNA: TGTGCCAGCTCACCAACGGGGGGAAATGAAAAACTGTTTTTT. J is TRBJ1-4 and V is TRBV18; D is possibly TRBD1 (5 bases). Between the trimmed V and J ends, which lost 2 bases and 5 bases, there was a span of 9 bases. Per the germline V gene, CDR1 is KGHSH and CDR2 is LQKENI. The CDR3 is 14 residues long. The full variable domain, with the rest looked up from reference TRBV18 and TRBJ1-4, is NAGVMQNPRHLVRRRGQEARLRCSPMKGHSHVYWYRQLPEEGLKFMVYLQKENIIDESGMPKERFSAEFPKEGPSILRIQQVVRGDSAAYFCASSPTGGNEKLFFGSGTQLSVL.

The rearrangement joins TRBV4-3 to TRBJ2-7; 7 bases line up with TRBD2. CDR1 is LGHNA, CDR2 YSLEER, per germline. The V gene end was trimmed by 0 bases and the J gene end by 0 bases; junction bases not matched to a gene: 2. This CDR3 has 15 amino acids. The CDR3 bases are TGCGCCAGCAGCCAAGAATGGGGGGGCTCCTACGAGCAGTACTTC. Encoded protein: CASSQEWGGSYEQYF.

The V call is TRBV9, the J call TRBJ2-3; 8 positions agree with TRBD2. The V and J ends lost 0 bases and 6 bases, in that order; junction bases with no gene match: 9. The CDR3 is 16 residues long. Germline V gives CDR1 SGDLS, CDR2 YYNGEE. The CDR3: CASSVVSGGISDTQYF. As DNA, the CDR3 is TGTGCCAGCAGCGTAGTATCGGGGGGGATTTCGGATACGCAGTATTTT.

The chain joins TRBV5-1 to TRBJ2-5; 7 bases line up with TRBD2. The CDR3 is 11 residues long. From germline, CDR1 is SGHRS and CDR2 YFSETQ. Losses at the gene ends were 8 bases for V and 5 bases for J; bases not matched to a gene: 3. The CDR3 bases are TGCGCCAGTGGACTAGGGGAGACCCAGTACTTC. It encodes CASGLGETQYF.

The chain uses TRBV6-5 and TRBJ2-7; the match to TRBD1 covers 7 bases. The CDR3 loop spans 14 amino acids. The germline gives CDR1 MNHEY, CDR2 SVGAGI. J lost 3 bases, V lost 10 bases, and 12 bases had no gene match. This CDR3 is CATRMTGLNYEQYF. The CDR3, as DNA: TGTGCCACCAGGATGACAGGGCTTAACTACGAGCAGTACTTC.

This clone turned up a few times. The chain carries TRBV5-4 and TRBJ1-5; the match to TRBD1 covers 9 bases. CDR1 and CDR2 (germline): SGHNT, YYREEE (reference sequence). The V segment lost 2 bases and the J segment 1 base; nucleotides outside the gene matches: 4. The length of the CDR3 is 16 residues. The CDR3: CASSFGDRGSNQPQHF. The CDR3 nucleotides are TGTGCCAGCAGCTTCGGAGACAGGGGGAGCAATCAGCCCCAGCATTTT.

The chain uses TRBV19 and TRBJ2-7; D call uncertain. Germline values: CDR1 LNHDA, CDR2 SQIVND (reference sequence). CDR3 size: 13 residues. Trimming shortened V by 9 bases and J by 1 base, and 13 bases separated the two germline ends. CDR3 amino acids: CASQTAGSYEQYF. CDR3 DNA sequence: TGTGCCAGCCAGACCGCCGGGTCCTACGAGCAGTACTTC.

In DNA, the CDR3 is TGTGCCAGCGCACTAGCGGGGGCCGGCACAGATACGCAGTATTTT. Translating it yields CASALAGAGTDTQYF. J is TRBJ2-3 and V is TRBV7-2; TRBD2 matches 11 bases. The length of the CDR3 is 15 residues. The V gene end was trimmed by 8 bases and the J gene end by 1 base; junction bases not matched to a gene: 5. The germline CDR1 and CDR2 sequences are SGHTA and FQGNSA. Full variable domain (remainder filled in from reference TRBV7-2 and TRBJ2-3): GAGVSQSPSNKVTEKGKDVELRCDPISGHTALYWYRQSLGQGLEFLIYFQGNSAPDKSGLPSDRFSAERTGGSVSTLTIQRTQQEDSAVYLCASALAGAGTDTQYFGPGTRLTVL.

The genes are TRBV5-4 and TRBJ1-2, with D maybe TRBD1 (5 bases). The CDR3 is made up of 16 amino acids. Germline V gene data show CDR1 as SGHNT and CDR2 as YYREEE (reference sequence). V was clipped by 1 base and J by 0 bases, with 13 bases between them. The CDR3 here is CASSLRGIGANYGYTF. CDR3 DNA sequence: TGTGCCAGCAGCTTGAGGGGAATAGGCGCTAACTATGGCTACACCTTC.

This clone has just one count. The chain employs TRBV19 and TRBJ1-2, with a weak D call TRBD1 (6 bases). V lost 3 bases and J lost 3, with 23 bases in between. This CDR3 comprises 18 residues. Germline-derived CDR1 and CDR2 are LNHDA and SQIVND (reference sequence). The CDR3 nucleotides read TGTGCCAGTAGTATCCTTGGAGCCGTCAGGGGTGATGACTATGGCTACACCTTC. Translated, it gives CASSILGAVRGDDYGYTF.

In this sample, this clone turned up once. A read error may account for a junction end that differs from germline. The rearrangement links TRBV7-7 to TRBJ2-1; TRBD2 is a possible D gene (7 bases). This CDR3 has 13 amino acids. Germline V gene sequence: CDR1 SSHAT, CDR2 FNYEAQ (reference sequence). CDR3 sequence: CASSLGGLNEQFF. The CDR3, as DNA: TGTGCTAGCAGCTTGGGGGGGCTTAATGAGCAGTTCTTC. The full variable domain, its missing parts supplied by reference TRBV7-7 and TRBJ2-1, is GAGVSQSPRYKVTKRGQDVTLRCDPISSHATLYWYQQALGQGPEFLTYFNYEAQPDKSGLPSDRFSAERPEGSISTLTIQRTEQRDSAMYRCASSLGGLNEQFFGPGTRLTVL.

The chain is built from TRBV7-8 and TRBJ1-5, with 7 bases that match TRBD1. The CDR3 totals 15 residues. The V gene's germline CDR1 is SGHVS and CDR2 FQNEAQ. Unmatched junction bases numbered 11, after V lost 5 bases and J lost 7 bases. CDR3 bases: TGTGCCAGCAGCGAAGACAGGGTTCAAAGGCAGCCCCAGCATTTT. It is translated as CASSEDRVQRQPQHF.

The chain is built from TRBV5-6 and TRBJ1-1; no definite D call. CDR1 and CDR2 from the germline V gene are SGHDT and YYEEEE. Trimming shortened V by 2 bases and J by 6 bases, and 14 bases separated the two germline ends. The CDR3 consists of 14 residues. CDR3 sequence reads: CASSFISAASEAFF. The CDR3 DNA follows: TGTGCCAGCAGCTTTATTTCTGCGGCCTCTGAAGCTTTCTTT.

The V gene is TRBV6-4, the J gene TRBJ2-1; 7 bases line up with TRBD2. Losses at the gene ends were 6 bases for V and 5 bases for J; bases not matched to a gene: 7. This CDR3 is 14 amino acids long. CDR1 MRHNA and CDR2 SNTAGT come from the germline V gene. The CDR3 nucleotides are TGTGCCAGCAGGGGGGGGGACGGAGACAATGAGCAGTTCTTC. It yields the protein CASRGGDGDNEQFF.

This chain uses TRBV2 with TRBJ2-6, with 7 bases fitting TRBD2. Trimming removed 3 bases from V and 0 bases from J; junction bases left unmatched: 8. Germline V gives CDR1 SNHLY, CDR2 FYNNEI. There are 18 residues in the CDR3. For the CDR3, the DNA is TGTGCCAGCAGTGATTGGCTAGCGGCTGACTCTGGGGCCAACGTCCTGACTTTC. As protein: CASSDWLAADSGANVLTF.

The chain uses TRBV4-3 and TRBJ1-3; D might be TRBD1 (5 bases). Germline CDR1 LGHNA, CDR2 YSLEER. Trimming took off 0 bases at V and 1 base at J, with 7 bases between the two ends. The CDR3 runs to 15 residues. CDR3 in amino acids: CASSQERGSGNTIYF. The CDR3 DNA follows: TGCGCCAGCAGCCAAGAACGGGGGTCTGGAAACACCATATATTTT.

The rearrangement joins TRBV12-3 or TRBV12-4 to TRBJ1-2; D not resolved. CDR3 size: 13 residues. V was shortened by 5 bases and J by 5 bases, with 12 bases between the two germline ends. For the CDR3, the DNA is TGTGCCAGCAGTCCTGAAGAGGCTTATGGCTACACCTTC. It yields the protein CASSPEEAYGYTF.

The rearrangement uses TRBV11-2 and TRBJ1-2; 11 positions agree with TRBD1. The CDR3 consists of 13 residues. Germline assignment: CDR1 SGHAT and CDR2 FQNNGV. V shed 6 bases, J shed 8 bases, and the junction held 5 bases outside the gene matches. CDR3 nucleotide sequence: TGTGCCAGCAGTCAGGACAGGGGGCGAGGCTACACCTTC. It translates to CASSQDRGRGYTF.